This T cell receptor beta chain comes out of a study of CXCR3-negative and CXCR3-positive naive CD8 T cells. Findings and limits, study-wide: Hydrophobicity was higher for TRB CDR3s found in CXCR3-positive naive cells than in CXCR3-negative naive cells. Naive CXCR3-negative and CXCR3-positive cells had similar TRBV-TRBJ usage; memory differed. Both naive subsets carried similar amounts of surface CD5, so TCR strength was inferred from TRB CDR3 properties.

Through 5' RACE with UMI labels, the TRB cDNA libraries were prepared. TCRdb re-called the 5' RACE reads and catalogs CDR3 proteins one per entry, DNA excluded. The specimen's table records tens of thousands of distinct CDR3 sequences. Germline CDR1 is SGHVS and CDR2 is FQNEAQ. This CDR3 contains 17 residues. Identification of naive CD8+ T cells rested on CD45RO-CCR7+CD27+CD95- status. A note on this clonotype: Its antigen is currently unknown.

The receptor's source is a human donor in good health. Some clones in this sample may be carry-over from other donors' samples. Sample: naive CXCR3- CD8+ T cells from blood. Indicated subset: CD45RO-CCR7+CD27+CD95- naive CD8+ T cells lacking CXCR3 (TNR3-). The rearrangement uses TRBV7-8 and TRBJ2-5; the D gene TCRdb calls, TRBD1, cannot be checked with no DNA. This CDR3 reads CASSPPSGERSGDTQYF.